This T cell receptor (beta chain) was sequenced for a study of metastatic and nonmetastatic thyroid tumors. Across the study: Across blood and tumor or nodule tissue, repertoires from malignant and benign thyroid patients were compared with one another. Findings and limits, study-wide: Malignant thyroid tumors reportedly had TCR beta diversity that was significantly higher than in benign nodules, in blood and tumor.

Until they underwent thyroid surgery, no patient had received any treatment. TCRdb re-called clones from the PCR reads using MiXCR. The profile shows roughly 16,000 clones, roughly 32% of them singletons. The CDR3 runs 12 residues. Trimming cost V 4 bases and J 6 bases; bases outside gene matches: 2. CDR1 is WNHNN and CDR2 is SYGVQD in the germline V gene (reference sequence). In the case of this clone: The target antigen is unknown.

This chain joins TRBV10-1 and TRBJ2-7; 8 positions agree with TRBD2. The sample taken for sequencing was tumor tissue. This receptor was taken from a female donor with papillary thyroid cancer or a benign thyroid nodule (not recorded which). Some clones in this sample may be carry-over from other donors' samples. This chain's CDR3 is CASSVAGGEQYF. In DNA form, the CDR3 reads TGCGCCAGCAGTGTCGCGGGAGGCGAGCAGTACTTC.